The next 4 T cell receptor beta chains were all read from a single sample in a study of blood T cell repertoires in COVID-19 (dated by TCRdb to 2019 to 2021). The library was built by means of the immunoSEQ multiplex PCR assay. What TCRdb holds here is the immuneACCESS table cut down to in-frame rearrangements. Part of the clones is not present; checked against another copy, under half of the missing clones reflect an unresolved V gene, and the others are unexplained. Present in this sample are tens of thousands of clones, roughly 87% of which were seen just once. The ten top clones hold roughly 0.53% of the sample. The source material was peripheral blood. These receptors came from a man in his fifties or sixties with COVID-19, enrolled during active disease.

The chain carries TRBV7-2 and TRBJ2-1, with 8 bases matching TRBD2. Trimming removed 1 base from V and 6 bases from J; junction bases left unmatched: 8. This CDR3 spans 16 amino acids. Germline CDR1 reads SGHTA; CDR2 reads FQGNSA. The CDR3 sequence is CASSLGGTSQFNEQFF. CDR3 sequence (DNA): TGTGCCAGCAGCTTAGGTGGGACTAGTCAGTTCAATGAGCAGTTCTTC.

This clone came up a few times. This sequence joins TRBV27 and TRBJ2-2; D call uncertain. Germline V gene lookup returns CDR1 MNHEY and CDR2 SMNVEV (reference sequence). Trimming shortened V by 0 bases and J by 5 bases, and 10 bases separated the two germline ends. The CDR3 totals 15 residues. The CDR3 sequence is CASSLSPIGTGELFF. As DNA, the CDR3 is TGTGCCAGCAGTTTATCCCCGATCGGGACCGGGGAGCTGTTTTTT.

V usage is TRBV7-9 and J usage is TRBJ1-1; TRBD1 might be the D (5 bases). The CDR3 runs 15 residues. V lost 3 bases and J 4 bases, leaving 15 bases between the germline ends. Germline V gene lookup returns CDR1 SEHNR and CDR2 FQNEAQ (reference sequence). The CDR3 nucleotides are TGTGCCAGCAGCTTCGCGACGGGGGGAGGCACTGAAGCTTTCTTT. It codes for CASSFATGGGTEAFF.

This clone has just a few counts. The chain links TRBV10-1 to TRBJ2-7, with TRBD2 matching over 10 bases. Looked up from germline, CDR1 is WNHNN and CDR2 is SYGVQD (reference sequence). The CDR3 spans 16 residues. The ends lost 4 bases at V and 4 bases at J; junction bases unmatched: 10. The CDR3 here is CASSASLAGRDYEQYF. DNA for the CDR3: TGCGCCAGCAGTGCTTCACTAGCGGGACGGGATTACGAGCAGTACTTC.